This T cell receptor (beta chain) came from a study of shared clonotypes between healthy human individuals. Study results and caveats: Sharing across a few donors was seen in around 5.1% of naive CD4 clonotypes.

A note on this clone: As yet, its antigen is unknown.

In the sorted-subset replicate PCRs, 200 ng DNA, 29,000 or so T cell genomes, was used. How the authors handled the data: ImmunoSEQ output held junction-only sequences without quality scores, so filtering differed. Some clones are missing from TCRdb's copy, which holds only in-frame ones; the method was immunoSEQ multiplex PCR. D and trimming were read from the DNA, whereas the V and J calls and clone size are those reported in that table. Found here are a few million clones, 80% to 95% of them singletons; the top ten hold approximately 0.4%. V lost 5 bases to trimming and J lost 4 bases; unmatched junction nucleotides: 15. Germline loops: CDR1 MDHEN, CDR2 SYDVKM. This CDR3 is 17 amino acids long.

The sequence was collected from a man younger than 35 in good health. Some clones in this sample may be carry-over from other donors' samples. The chain employs TRBV28 and TRBJ1-2; 8 bases are a match to TRBD1. The specimen was naive CD4+ T cells from PBMCs. The subset: CD45RA+ positively selected. CDR3 bases: TGTGCCAGCAGTCCACCCGGTGCCAGGGGGCGCGGCTATGGCTACACCTTC. Translation gives CASSPPGARGRGYGYTF.